Below, 22 T cell receptor beta chains from the same sample are listed, as sequenced in a study of metastatic and nonmetastatic thyroid tumors. TCRdb recomputed clones from the PCR reads via MiXCR. The data show about 32,000 clones, with approximately 31% seen just once and more than 15% held by the top ten. All patients were treatment-naive before thyroid surgery. Sequenced input: tumor tissue. These receptors came from a female donor with papillary thyroid cancer or a benign thyroid nodule (not recorded which). Some clones in this sample may be carry-over from other donors' samples.

This chain links TRBV6-1 with TRBJ1-1, with D uncertain. This CDR3 contains 10 residues. Trimming shortened V by 6 bases and J by 7 bases, and 6 bases separated the two germline ends. Germline V gene sequence: CDR1 MNHNS, CDR2 SASEGT. CDR3 sequence: CASSRDEAFF. CDR3 nucleotide sequence: TGTGCCAGCAGCCGCGATGAAGCTTTCTTT.

The chain couples TRBV11-1 to TRBJ2-1; either TRBD1 or TRBD2 may fit D (7 bases each). The CDR3 sequence is 16 residues long. The ends were cut back, 5 bases at V and 0 bases at J, with 14 bases in the middle. Per germline, CDR1 SGHAT and CDR2 FQDESV (reference sequence). The CDR3 DNA follows: TGTGCCAGCAGCCAGGGGGGGGTTAGCTCCTACAATGAGCAGTTCTTC. Translated, it gives CASSQGGVSSYNEQFF.

Note on this clone: Its ends do not fully match the called genes, so a read error is possible. The chain has TRBV11-2 and TRBJ2-7; 11 positions match TRBD2. The germline V gene has CDR1 SGHAT and CDR2 FQNNGV. The CDR3 is 14 residues long. The CDR3 loop reads CASSLAGGLFEQYF. The CDR3 bases are TGTGCCAGCAGTTTAGCGGGGGGGCTATTCGAGCAGTACTTC.

The chain carries TRBV2 and TRBJ2-7; unclear D gene. CDR3 size: 14 residues. Germline CDR1 SNHLY, CDR2 FYNNEI. Deletions cut 3 bases from V and 3 bases from J, with 12 bases between. The DNA for the CDR3 is TGTGCCAGCAGTGAGTCGACTTCCCTCTACGAGCAGTACTTC. Its protein is CASSESTSLYEQYF.

This clone has a single count. The chain uses TRBV20-1 and TRBJ2-3; D ambiguous. The V end was cut by 4 bases, the J end by 0 bases, with 14 bases between. CDR1 DFQATT and CDR2 SNEGSKA come from the germline V gene (reference sequence). CDR3 length: 15 residues. CDR3 DNA sequence: TGCAGTGCTACCTCAACCGAACTTAGCACAGATACGCAGTATTTT. Its protein is CSATSTELSTDTQYF.

This clone was seen a few times. V and J are TRBV28 and TRBJ1-5, with 9 bases identical to TRBD1. V gave up 5 bases and J gave up 6 bases; unmatched junction bases: 5. In germline, CDR1 is MDHEN, CDR2 SYDVKM. The CDR3 is 14 amino acids. The CDR3 nucleotides read TGTGCCAGCAGTGAAACAGGGGGCAGTCAGCCCCAGCATTTT. It yields the protein CASSETGGSQPQHF.

The rearrangement links TRBV27 to TRBJ2-7; D possibly uses TRBD1 or TRBD2 (5 bases each). The CDR3 spans 13 residues. Germline V lookup: CDR1 MNHEY, CDR2 SMNVEV (reference sequence). Trimming pared 5 bases from V and 3 bases from J, leaving 11 bases between. CDR3 sequence (DNA): TGTGCCAGCAGTCCGGGACGGAGCTACGAGCAGTACTTC. This encodes CASSPGRSYEQYF.

In this sample, this clone turned up a few times. The chain joins TRBV2 to TRBJ2-7; tentatively, D is TRBD2 (6 bases). Trimming left V 10 bases short and J 2 bases short, with 15 bases between. The germline gives CDR1 SNHLY, CDR2 FYNNEI. CDR3 length: 13 amino acids. CDR3 bases: TGTGCCACACATGGGGGGAACACCTACGAGCAGTACTTC. Amino acid sequence: CATHGGNTYEQYF.

This clone was seen a handful of times. The rearrangement uses TRBV12-3 or TRBV12-4 and TRBJ2-5; TRBD2 agrees at 14 bases. With V trimmed by 3 bases and J by 5 bases, 11 bases remained unmatched. The CDR3 runs 18 residues. In nucleotides, the CDR3 is TGTGCCAGCAGTTTTGTGGGGACTAGCGGGAGTGGGCGGGAGACCCAGTACTTC. Amino acids: CASSFVGTSGSGRETQYF.

V and J are TRBV19 and TRBJ1-5; perhaps TRBD1 as D (6 bases). The ends were cut back, 6 bases at V and 7 bases at J, with 19 bases in the middle. Germline CDR1 and CDR2: LNHDA and SQIVND (reference sequence). There are 15 residues in the CDR3. CDR3 bases: TGTGCCAGTAGACGGACGGGGGGCGGGGGGCAGCCCCAGCATTTT. Amino acid sequence: CASRRTGGGGQPQHF.

This clone showed up just a few times. The chain carries TRBV11-2 and TRBJ2-7, with a tentative D call TRBD1 (6 bases). Germline loops: CDR1 SGHAT, CDR2 FQNNGV. The CDR3 runs 14 residues. V lost 5 bases, J lost 0 bases, and 11 bases lay in between. The CDR3 loop is CASSPRQDSYEQYF. CDR3 nucleotides: TGTGCCAGCAGCCCCCGACAGGACTCCTACGAGCAGTACTTC.

The chain uses TRBV6-1 and TRBJ2-7, with 8 nucleotides matching TRBD1. V shed 3 bases and J 4 bases; nucleotides not matched to a gene: 2. Looked up from germline, CDR1 is MNHNS and CDR2 is SASEGT. This CDR3 has 13 amino acids. The CDR3 DNA reads TGTGCCAGCAGTGACAGGGGGCCTTACGAGCAGTACTTC. This codes for CASSDRGPYEQYF.

This clone came up a few times. The DNA for the CDR3 is TGTGCCAGCAGTCCGACCCGGACTAGCGGGAGGAATGAGCAGTTCTTC. Its protein is CASSPTRTSGRNEQFF. The genes are TRBV27 and TRBJ2-1; TRBD2 aligns across 14 bases. The CDR3 has 16 amino acids. Unmatched junction bases numbered 7, after V lost 5 bases and J lost 7 bases. Germline V lookup: CDR1 MNHEY, CDR2 SMNVEV (reference sequence).

This clone was seen only a few times. The V call is TRBV19, the J call TRBJ1-6; D ambiguous. Germline V gene sequence: CDR1 LNHDA, CDR2 SQIVND (reference sequence). This CDR3 comprises 14 residues. The V end was cut by 5 bases, the J end by 6 bases, with 11 bases between. In nucleotides, the CDR3 is TGTGCCAGTAGTGTAAAAGGACTTAATTCACCCCTCCACTTT. It encodes CASSVKGLNSPLHF.

This clone was recorded a few times. The V gene is TRBV27, the J gene TRBJ1-2, with 7 positions matching TRBD1. The CDR3 sequence is 14 residues long. V lost 4 bases to trimming and J lost 3 bases; unmatched junction nucleotides: 5. Germline V gene sequence: CDR1 MNHEY, CDR2 SMNVEV (reference sequence). CDR3 sequence reads: CASSSRQGHYGYTF. DNA for the CDR3: TGTGCCAGCAGTTCGCGACAGGGCCACTATGGCTACACCTTC.

This clone has a handful of counts. The chain links TRBV11-2 to TRBJ1-6; D perhaps matches TRBD1 (6 bases). Trimming cost V 4 bases and J 6 bases, with 10 bases left between them. This CDR3 comprises 14 residues. Germline lookup yields CDR1 SGHAT and CDR2 FQNNGV. The CDR3 DNA is TGTGCCAGCAGCTACCTGGACAGTAATTCACCCCTCCACTTT. Translation gives CASSYLDSNSPLHF.

At least ten counts were recorded for this clone. The same CDR3 is also encoded by other DNA sequences in this sample. V and J are TRBV6-1 and TRBJ2-3, with 8 bases aligning to TRBD1. V gave up 3 bases and J gave up 4 bases; unmatched junction bases: 6. This CDR3 is built from 15 residues. Germline V CDR1 and CDR2: MNHNS, SASEGT. For the CDR3, the DNA is TGTGCCAGCAGTGACGGACAGGGTGATGCAGATACGCAGTATTTT. Translated: CASSDGQGDADTQYF.

This clone was recorded a few times. This chain joins TRBV6-1 and TRBJ2-7; 7 bases line up with TRBD1. The trim removed 6 bases at V and 2 bases at J, leaving 13 bases unmatched. The germline gives CDR1 MNHNS, CDR2 SASEGT. This CDR3 has 16 amino acids. The CDR3, as DNA: TGTGCCAGCAGCCGCGGACAGGCAGAGACTACCTACGAGCAGTACTTC. The encoded protein is CASSRGQAETTYEQYF.

On this clone: The junction differs from germline at one of its ends, possibly a read error. In the same sample, other DNA sequences code for this CDR3. The chain recombines TRBV12-3 or TRBV12-4 with TRBJ1-1; D not certain. CDR3 length: 14 residues. The CDR3 region is CASSFDDVNTEAFF. CDR3 nucleotides: TGTGCCAGCAGTTTTGATGACGTGAACACTGAAGCTTTCTTC.

The chain carries TRBV12-3 or TRBV12-4 and TRBJ1-2, with 9 nucleotides matching TRBD1. V dropped 1 base and J dropped 8; count of bases not matched to a gene: 8. The CDR3 is made up of 15 amino acids. CDR3 sequence reads: CASSLGTGVLGGYTF. DNA for the CDR3: TGTGCCAGCAGTTTAGGGACAGGGGTCCTGGGAGGCTACACCTTC.

This chain links TRBV7-8 with TRBJ2-7; TRBD2 might be the D (6 bases). Trimming shortened V by 0 bases and J by 9 bases, and 9 bases separated the two germline ends. The CDR3 runs 12 residues. The germline CDR1 and CDR2 sequences are SGHVS and FQNEAQ. CDR3 sequence: CASSLARGRQYF. In DNA form, the CDR3 reads TGTGCCAGCAGCTTAGCGCGGGGTCGGCAGTACTTC.

This chain connects TRBV28 to TRBJ1-4; no clear D gene. Trimming shortened V by 1 base and J by 3 bases, and 12 bases separated the two germline ends. Germline V gives CDR1 MDHEN, CDR2 SYDVKM. This CDR3 region has 16 residues. This CDR3 reads CASSLFIGAANEKLFF. The CDR3 DNA sequence: TGTGCCAGCAGTTTATTTATAGGAGCGGCTAATGAAAAACTGTTTTTT.